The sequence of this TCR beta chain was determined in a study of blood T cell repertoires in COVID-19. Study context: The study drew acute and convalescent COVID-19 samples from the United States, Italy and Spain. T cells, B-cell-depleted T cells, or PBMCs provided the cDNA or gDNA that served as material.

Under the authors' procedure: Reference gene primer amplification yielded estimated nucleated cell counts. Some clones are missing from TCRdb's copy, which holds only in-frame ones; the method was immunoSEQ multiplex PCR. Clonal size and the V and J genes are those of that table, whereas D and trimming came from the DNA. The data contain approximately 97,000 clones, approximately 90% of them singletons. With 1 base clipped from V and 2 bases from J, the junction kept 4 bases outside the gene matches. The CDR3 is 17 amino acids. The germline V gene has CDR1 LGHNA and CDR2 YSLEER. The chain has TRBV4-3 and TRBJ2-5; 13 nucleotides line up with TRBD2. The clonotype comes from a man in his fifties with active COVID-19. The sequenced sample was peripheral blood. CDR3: CASSQGTSGGQQETQYF. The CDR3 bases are TGCGCCAGCAGCCAAGGGACTAGCGGGGGCCAACAAGAGACCCAGTACTTC.